This entry concerns a single T cell receptor beta chain. The antigen is undetermined. The source of the sample is a study of T cell responses to AZD1222 COVID-19 vaccine. Profiled with immunoSEQ multiplex PCR; TCRdb holds only in-frame clones, not every one. Of about 100,000 clones detected, around 96% appear once; the ten largest clones hold approximately 2.2%. The CDR3 runs 14 residues. The ends were cut back, 5 bases at V and 5 bases at J, with 14 bases in the middle. CDR1 and CDR2 (germline): MNHEY, SMNVEV (reference sequence). Study results and caveats: The donors showed a predominance of white British ancestry and of females, with possible underestimation of clonal diversity.

This TCR came from an adult in good health. The genes are TRBV27 and TRBJ2-3; no firm D call. The sample in question was peripheral blood, obtained on day 0 of AZD1222 vaccination. In DNA, the CDR3 is TGTGCCAGCAGTCCCCGGACGGTGGGAGATACGCAGTATTTT. This translates into CASSPRTVGDTQYF.